This T cell receptor beta chain was found in a study of T cell clones after liver transplantation. Study as a whole: HCV positivity affected three of eight recipients; the rest lacked autoimmune or viral indications. Without induction therapy, subjects received standard immunosuppression until 12-24 months post-transplant. Findings of the study overall: Circulating graft-donor-reactive CD4 TCRbeta sequences fell significantly post-transplant in most of the 8 subjects. Migration into the graft, not deletion, may explain lost graft donor-reactive T cells.

The method was immunoSEQ multiplex PCR; TCRdb's version includes in-frame clones alone and lacks a portion of them. The table lists roughly 80,000 clones, approximately 82% of them singletons. A note on this clone: Its antigen is as yet unknown.

Material: CD4+ T cells from blood, obtained at the 22-month timepoint. The sequence came from a human patient who received a liver transplant. Certain T cells may be donor cells from the graft.

This CDR3 reads CASSQDLGETQYF. The DNA of the CDR3 is TGTGCCAGCAGCCAAGATCTCGGAGAGACCCAGTACTTC. This rearrangement joins TRBV14 to TRBJ2-5; D not certain. V was cut by 0 bases and J by 4 bases, with 6 bases left in between. Germline CDR1 reads SGHDN; CDR2 reads FVKESK. The CDR3 has 13 amino acids.